Given below is one T cell receptor beta chain in context. Antigen specificity is unknown. The sample comes from a study of T cell responses to AZD1222 COVID-19 vaccine. The germline V gene encodes CDR1 SGHTA and CDR2 FQGNSA. The CDR3 length is 15 residues. V lost 0 bases and J 2 bases, leaving 8 bases between the germline ends. Study results and limitations: Most donors were white British, females outnumbered males, and clonal diversity was possibly underestimated. Only a handful of AZD1222 recipients were seropositive at baseline. Unmutated regions of variants are reportedly targeted by nearly half of spike-specific TCRs. Only after the peak T cell response were repertoires sampled.

TCRdb's copy holds only in-frame clones and misses some; the assay was immunoSEQ multiplex PCR. The sample carries 120,000 to 150,000 clones, roughly 89% recorded once. Sequencing used peripheral blood, obtained on day 0 of AZD1222 vaccination. This TCR was sampled from an adult in good health. This sequence joins TRBV7-2 and TRBJ1-5, with D perhaps TRBD1 (6 bases). CDR3 residues: CASSLAEGGNQPQHF. DNA of the CDR3: TGTGCCAGCAGCTTAGCTGAGGGGGGCAATCAGCCCCAGCATTTT.